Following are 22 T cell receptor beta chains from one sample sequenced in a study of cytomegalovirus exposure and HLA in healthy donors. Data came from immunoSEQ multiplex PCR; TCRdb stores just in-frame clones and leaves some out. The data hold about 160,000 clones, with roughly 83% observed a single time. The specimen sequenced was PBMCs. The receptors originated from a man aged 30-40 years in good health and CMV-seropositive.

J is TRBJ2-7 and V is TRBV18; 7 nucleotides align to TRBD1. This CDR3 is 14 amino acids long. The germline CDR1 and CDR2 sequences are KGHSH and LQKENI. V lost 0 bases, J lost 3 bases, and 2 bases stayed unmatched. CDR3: CASSPPGTVYEQYF. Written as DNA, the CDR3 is TGTGCCAGCTCACCACCCGGGACAGTCTACGAGCAGTACTTC.

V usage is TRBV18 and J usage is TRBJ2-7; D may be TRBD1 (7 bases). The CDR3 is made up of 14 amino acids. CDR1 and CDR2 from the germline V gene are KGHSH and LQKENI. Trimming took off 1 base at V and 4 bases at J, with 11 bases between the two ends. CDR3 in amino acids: CASSPRQGGYEQYF. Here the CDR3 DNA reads TGTGCCAGCTCACCACGACAGGGAGGATACGAGCAGTACTTC.

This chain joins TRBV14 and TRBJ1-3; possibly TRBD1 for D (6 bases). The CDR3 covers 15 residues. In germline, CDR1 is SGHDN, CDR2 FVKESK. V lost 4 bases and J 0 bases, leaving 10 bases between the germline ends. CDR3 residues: CASSPRTVSGNTIYF. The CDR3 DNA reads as TGTGCCAGCAGCCCCAGGACAGTCTCTGGAAACACCATATATTTT.

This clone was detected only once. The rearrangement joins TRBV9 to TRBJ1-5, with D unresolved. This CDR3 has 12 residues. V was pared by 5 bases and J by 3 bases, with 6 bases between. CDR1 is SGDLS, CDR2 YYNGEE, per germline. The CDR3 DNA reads TGTGCCAGCAGTCGGGACAATCAGCCCCAGCATTTT. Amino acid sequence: CASSRDNQPQHF. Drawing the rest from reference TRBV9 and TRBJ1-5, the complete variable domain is DSGVTQTPKHLITATGQRVTLRCSPRSGDLSVYWYQQSLDQGLQFLIQYYNGEERAKGNILERFSAQQFPDLHSELNLSSLELGDSALYFCASSRDNQPQHFGDGTRLSIL.

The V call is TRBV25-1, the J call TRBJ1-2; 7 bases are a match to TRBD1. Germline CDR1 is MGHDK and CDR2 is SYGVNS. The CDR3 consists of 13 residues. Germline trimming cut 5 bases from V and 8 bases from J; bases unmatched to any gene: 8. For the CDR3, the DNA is TGTGCCAGCAGTAAAGGGGGCGCGTGGGGCTACACCTTC. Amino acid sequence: CASSKGGAWGYTF.

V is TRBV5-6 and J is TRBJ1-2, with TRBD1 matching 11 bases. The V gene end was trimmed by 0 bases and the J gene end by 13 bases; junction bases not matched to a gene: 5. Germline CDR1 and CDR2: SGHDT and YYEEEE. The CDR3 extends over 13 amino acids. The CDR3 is CASSLGTGGPGTF. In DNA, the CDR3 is TGTGCCAGCAGCTTGGGGACAGGGGGCCCTGGCACCTTC.

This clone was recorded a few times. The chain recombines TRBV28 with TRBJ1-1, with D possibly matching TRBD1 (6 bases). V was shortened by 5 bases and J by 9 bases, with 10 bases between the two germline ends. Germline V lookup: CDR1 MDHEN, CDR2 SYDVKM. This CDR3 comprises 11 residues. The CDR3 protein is CASSLRDKAFF. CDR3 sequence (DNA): TGTGCCAGCAGTCTCCGGGACAAAGCTTTCTTT.

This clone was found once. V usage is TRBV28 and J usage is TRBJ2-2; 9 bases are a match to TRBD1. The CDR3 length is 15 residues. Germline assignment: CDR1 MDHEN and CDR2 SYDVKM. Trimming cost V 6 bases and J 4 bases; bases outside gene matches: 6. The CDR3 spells CASRLGQGLTGELFF. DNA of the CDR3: TGTGCCAGCAGGTTGGGACAGGGCCTCACCGGGGAGCTGTTTTTT. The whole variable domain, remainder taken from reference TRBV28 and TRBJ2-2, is DVKVTQSSRYLVKRTGEKVFLECVQDMDHENMFWYRQDPGLGLRLIYFSYDVKMKEKGDIPEGYSVSREKKERFSLILESASTNQTSMYLCASRLGQGLTGELFFGEGSRLTVL.

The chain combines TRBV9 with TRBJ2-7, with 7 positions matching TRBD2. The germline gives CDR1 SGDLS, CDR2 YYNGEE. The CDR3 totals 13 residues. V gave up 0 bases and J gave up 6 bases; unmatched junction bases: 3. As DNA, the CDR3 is TGTGCCAGCAGCGTAGGGGAGGGTCCCGAGCAGTACTTC. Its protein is CASSVGEGPEQYF. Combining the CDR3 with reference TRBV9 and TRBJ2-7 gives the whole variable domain DSGVTQTPKHLITATGQRVTLRCSPRSGDLSVYWYQQSLDQGLQFLIQYYNGEERAKGNILERFSAQQFPDLHSELNLSSLELGDSALYFCASSVGEGPEQYFGPGTRLTVT.

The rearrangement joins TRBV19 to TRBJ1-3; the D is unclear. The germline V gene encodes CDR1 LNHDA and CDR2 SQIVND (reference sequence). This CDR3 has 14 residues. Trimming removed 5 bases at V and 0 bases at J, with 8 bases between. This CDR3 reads CASSLAFSGNTIYF. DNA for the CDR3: TGTGCCAGTAGTTTGGCATTCTCTGGAAACACCATATATTTT.

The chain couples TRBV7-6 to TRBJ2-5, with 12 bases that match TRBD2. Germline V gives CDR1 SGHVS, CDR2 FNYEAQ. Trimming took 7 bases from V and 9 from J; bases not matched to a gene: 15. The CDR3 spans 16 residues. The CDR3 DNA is TGTGCCAGCATCGAGGGGTGGCTAGCGGGAGGGTCCGCCCAGTACTTC. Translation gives CASIEGWLAGGSAQYF. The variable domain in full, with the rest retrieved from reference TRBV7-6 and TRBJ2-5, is GAGVSQSPRYKVTKRGQDVALRCDPISGHVSLYWYRQALGQGPEFLTYFNYEAQQDKSGLPNDRFSAERPEGSISTLTIQRTEQRDSAMYRCASIEGWLAGGSAQYFGPGTRLLVL.

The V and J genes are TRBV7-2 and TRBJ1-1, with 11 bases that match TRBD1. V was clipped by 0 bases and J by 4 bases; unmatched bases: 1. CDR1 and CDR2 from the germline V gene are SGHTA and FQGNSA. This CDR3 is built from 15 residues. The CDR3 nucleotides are TGTGCCAGCAGCTTAGCTGGGACAGGGGGCACTGAAGCTTTCTTT. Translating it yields CASSLAGTGGTEAFF.

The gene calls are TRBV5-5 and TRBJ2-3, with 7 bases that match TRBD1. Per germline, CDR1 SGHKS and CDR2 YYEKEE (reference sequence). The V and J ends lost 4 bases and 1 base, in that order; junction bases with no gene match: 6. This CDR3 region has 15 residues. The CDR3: CASSRPGQRTDTQYF. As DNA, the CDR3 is TGTGCCAGCAGCCGGCCGGGACAGCGCACAGATACGCAGTATTTT.

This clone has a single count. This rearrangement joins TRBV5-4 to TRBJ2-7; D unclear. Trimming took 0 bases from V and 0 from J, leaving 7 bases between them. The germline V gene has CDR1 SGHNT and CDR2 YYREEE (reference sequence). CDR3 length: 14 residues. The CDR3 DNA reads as TGTGCCAGCAGCTTGGACGGTACCTCCTACGAGCAGTACTTC. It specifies CASSLDGTSYEQYF.

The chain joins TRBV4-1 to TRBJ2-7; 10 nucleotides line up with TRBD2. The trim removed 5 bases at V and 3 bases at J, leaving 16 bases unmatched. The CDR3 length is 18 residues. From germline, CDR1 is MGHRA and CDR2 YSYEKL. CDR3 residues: CASSFQLAGREGGYEQYF. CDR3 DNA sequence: TGCGCCAGCAGCTTTCAACTAGCGGGGCGGGAAGGGGGCTACGAGCAGTACTTC.

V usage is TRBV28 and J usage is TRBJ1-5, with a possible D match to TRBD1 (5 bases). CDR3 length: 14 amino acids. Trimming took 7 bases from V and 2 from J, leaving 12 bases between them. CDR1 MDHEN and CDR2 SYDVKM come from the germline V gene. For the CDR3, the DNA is TGTGCCAGCATCTGGCGGGGCGGCAATCAGCCCCAGCATTTT. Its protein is CASIWRGGNQPQHF.

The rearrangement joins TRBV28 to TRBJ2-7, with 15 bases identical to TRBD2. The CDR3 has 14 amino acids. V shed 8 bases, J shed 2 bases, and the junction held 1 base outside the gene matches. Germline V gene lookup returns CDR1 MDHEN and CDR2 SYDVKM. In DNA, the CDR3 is TGTGCCAGCGGACTAGCGGGAGGGCCCTACGAGCAGTACTTC. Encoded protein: CASGLAGGPYEQYF.

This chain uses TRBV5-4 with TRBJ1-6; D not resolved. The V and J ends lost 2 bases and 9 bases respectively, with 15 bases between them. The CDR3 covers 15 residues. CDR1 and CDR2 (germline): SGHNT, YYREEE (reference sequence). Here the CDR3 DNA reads TGTGCCAGCAGCTTAAGCAAAGGGAGGAGTTCACCCCTCCACTTT. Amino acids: CASSLSKGRSSPLHF.

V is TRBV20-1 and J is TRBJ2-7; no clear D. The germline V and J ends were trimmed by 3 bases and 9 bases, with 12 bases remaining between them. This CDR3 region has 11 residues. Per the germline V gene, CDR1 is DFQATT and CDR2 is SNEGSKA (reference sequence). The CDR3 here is CSARGLSGQYF. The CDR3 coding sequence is TGCAGTGCTAGGGGCTTGTCAGGGCAGTACTTC.

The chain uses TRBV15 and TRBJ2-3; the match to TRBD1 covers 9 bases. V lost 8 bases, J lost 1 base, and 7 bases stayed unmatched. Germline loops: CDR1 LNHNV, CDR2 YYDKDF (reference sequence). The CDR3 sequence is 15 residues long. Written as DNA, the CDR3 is TGTGCCACCGAGGACAGGGGAAGGGGCACAGATACGCAGTATTTT. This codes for CATEDRGRGTDTQYF.

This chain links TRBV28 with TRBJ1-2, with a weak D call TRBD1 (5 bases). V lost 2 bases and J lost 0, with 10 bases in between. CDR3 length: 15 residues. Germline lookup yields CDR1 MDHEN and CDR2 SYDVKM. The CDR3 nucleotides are TGTGCCAGCAGTTTAACGGACACCCCTAACTATGGCTACACCTTC. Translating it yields CASSLTDTPNYGYTF.

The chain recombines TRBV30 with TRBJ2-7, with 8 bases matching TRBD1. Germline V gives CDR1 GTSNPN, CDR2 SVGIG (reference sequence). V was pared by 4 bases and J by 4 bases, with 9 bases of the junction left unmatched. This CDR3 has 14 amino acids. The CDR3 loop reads CAWTPDRGQYEQYF. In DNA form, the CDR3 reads TGTGCCTGGACTCCAGACAGGGGCCAGTACGAGCAGTACTTC.